This T cell receptor beta chain appears in the sequencing data of a study of radiotherapy plus CTLA-4 blockade in lung cancer. Concerning this clone itself: Its target is unknown.

The CDR3 sequence is 15 residues long. Germline trimming cut 3 bases from V and 1 base from J; bases unmatched to any gene: 2. Germline lookup yields CDR1 LNHDA and CDR2 SQIVND (reference sequence). The protocol was immunoSEQ multiplex PCR, while the TCRdb copy is restricted to in-frame clones and leaves out a portion. The table includes tens of thousands of clones, 83% detected once. Study conclusions and caveats: Researchers report tumor-derived TCR clones expanding in blood after radiotherapy plus ipilimumab.

This TCR was recovered from a human donor with non-small cell lung cancer who had stable disease on radiotherapy plus ipilimumab. Sequences were derived from peripheral blood, sampled from a patient treated with radiotherapy plus ipilimumab. The chain carries TRBV19 and TRBJ1-1; 10 nucleotides match TRBD1. CDR3 sequence: CASSMGTGANTEAFF. The CDR3 region has the DNA TGTGCCAGTAGTATGGGGACAGGGGCGAACACTGAAGCTTTCTTT.